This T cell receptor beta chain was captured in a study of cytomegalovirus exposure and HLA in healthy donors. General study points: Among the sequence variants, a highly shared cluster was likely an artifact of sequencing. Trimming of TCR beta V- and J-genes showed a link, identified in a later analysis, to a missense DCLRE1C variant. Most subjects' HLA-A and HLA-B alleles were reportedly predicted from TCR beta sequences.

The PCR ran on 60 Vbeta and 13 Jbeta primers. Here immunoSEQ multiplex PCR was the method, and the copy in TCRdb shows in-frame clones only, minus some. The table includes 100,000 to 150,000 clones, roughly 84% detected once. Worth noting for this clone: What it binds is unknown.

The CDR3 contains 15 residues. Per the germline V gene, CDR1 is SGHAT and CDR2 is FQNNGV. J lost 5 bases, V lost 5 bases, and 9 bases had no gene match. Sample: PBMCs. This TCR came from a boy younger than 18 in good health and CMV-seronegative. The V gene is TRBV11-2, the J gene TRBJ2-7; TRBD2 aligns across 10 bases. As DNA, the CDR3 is TGTGCCAGCAGCCCGCTAGCGGGAGAAGCCCACGAGCAGTACTTC. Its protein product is CASSPLAGEAHEQYF.